The 4 T cell receptor beta chains below all came from one sample that was sequenced in a study of vaccination effects on CD4 cells after COVID-19 (dated 2022 in TCRdb). These TCRs are of unknown antigen specificity. After roughly 11 days of culture, CD4+ T cells were isolated with the EasySep CD4+ T cell isolation kit. Each participant got two doses of an mRNA SARS-CoV-2 vaccine, either BNT162b2 or mRNA-1273. Library method: the immunoSEQ multiplex PCR assay. The clones in this table, taken by TCRdb from immuneACCESS, are in-frame only. Not every clone is retained; where verified, under half of the shortfall comes from an unresolved V gene, and the cause of the rest is unknown. The sample table records fewer than 75,000 clones; 78% of these occur just once. Together, the top ten hold 4.3% of the sample. Sequencing was performed on CD4+ T cells from PBMCs cultured without peptide, taken after COVID-19 vaccination. The receptors stem from a human donor who received a COVID-19 vaccine.

The chain uses TRBV4-1 and TRBJ1-2; D not resolved. The CDR3 covers 14 residues. Germline assignment: CDR1 MGHRA and CDR2 YSYEKL. Trimming pared 0 bases from V and 4 bases from J, leaving 9 bases between. The CDR3 DNA reads TGCGCCAGCAGCCAAGATCCAGAGATCTATGGCTACACCTTC. This translates into CASSQDPEIYGYTF.

This clone appeared a single time. The V and J genes are TRBV28 and TRBJ2-7; TRBD2 might be the D (6 bases). CDR1 is MDHEN, CDR2 SYDVKM, per germline. Trimming took 4 bases from V and 0 from J, leaving 13 bases between them. CDR3 length equals 15 residues. CDR3 amino acids: CASSSLGLSSYEQYF. CDR3 nucleotides: TGTGCCAGCAGTTCGCTGGGACTGAGCTCCTACGAGCAGTACTTC.

The V gene is TRBV24-1, the J gene TRBJ2-2; 10 bases fit TRBD1. CDR3 length equals 15 residues. Trimming at V came to 2 bases and at J to 6 bases, leaving 2 bases not matched to a gene. Germline lookup yields CDR1 KGHDR and CDR2 SFDVKD. CDR3 sequence: CATSDSGTGAGELFF. The CDR3 coding sequence is TGTGCCACCAGTGATTCCGGGACAGGGGCCGGGGAGCTGTTTTTT.

This chain connects TRBV6-5 to TRBJ1-2; 8 bases are shared with TRBD1. Germline V gene sequence: CDR1 MNHEY, CDR2 SVGAGI. The CDR3 covers 13 residues. The V segment lost 5 bases and the J segment 5 bases; nucleotides outside the gene matches: 4. The CDR3 coding sequence is TGTGCCAGCAGTCCGACAGGGGTATATGGCTACACCTTC. Residues: CASSPTGVYGYTF.